The rows below give T cell receptor beta chains drawn from one sample of a study of shared clonotypes between healthy human individuals. The protocol was immunoSEQ multiplex PCR, while the TCRdb copy is restricted to in-frame clones and leaves out a portion. This sample has approximately 2.5 million clones, with over 85% found just once. Material for sequencing was naive CD4+ T cells sorted from blood. These receptors originate from a man aged 18 to 35 in good health. Both conserved end residues are part of each CDR3. The order of the fields is clone size, J gene, V gene, D gene, CDR3 length, CDR3 protein, CDR3 DNA. A D gene is named only where the DNA matches it firmly. The listing skips clone size in some rows; elsewhere it reads once, few, many or a size class.

clone size: .
J gene: TRBJ2-3
V gene: TRBV30
D gene: TRBD2
CDR3 length: 15
CDR3 protein: CAWSLILASGDSQYF
CDR3 DNA: TGTGCCTGGAGCTTAATCTTGGCTAGCGGGGATTCCCAGTATTTT

clone size: .
J gene: TRBJ1-5
V gene: TRBV6-1
D gene: .
CDR3 length: 12
CDR3 protein: CASRHSNQPQHF
CDR3 DNA: TGTGCCAGCAGGCACAGTAATCAGCCCCAGCATTTT

clone size: .
J gene: TRBJ1-4
V gene: TRBV11-2
D gene: TRBD1
CDR3 length: 15
CDR3 protein: CASSLVTGGAEKLFF
CDR3 DNA: TGTGCCAGCAGCTTAGTAACAGGGGGTGCTGAAAAACTGTTTTTT

clone size: once
J gene: TRBJ1-1
V gene: TRBV5-1
D gene: .
CDR3 length: 14
CDR3 protein: CASRHGTQNTEAFF
CDR3 DNA: TGCGCCAGCAGACACGGGACACAGAACACTGAAGCTTTCTTT

clone size: .
J gene: TRBJ2-5
V gene: TRBV5-1
D gene: TRBD1
CDR3 length: 14
CDR3 protein: CASSRRQGQETQYF
CDR3 DNA: TGCGCCAGCAGCCGGCGACAGGGACAGGAGACCCAGTACTTC

clone size: once
J gene: TRBJ2-1
V gene: TRBV29-1
D gene: TRBD2
CDR3 length: 14
CDR3 protein: CSVSSGSRDNEQFF
CDR3 DNA: TGCAGCGTTTCTAGCGGGAGTCGGGACAATGAGCAGTTCTTC

clone size: .
J gene: TRBJ2-7
V gene: TRBV28
D gene: .
CDR3 length: 12
CDR3 protein: CASYTDSYEQYF
CDR3 DNA: TGTGCCAGTTACACTGACTCCTACGAGCAGTACTTC

clone size: .
J gene: TRBJ2-7
V gene: TRBV6-7
D gene: .
CDR3 length: 10
CDR3 protein: CASSSHEQYF
CDR3 DNA: TGTGCCAGCAGTTCCCACGAGCAGTACTTC

clone size: .
J gene: TRBJ2-6
V gene: TRBV6-4
D gene: .
CDR3 length: 16
CDR3 protein: CASSVDPFSGANVLTF
CDR3 DNA: TGTGCCAGCAGTGTAGACCCTTTCTCTGGGGCCAACGTCCTGACTTTC

clone size: .
J gene: TRBJ2-3
V gene: TRBV19
D gene: TRBD2
CDR3 length: 15
CDR3 protein: CASSMSTSGRDTQYF
CDR3 DNA: TGTGCCAGTAGTATGAGTACTAGCGGCAGAGATACGCAGTATTTT